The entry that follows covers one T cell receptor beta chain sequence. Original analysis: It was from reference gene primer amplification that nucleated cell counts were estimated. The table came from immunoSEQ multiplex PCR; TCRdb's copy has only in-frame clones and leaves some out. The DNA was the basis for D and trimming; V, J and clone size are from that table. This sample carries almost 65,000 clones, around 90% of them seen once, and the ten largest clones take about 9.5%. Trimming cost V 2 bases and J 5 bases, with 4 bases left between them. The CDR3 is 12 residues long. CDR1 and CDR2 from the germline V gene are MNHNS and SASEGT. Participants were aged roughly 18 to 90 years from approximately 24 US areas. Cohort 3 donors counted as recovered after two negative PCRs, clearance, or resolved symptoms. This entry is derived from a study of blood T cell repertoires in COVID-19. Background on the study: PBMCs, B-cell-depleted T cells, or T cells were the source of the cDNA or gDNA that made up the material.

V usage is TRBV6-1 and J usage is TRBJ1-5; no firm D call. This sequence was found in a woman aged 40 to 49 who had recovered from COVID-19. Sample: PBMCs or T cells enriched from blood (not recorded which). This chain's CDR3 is CASSEIDQPQHF. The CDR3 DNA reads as TGTGCCAGCAGTGAAATCGATCAGCCCCAGCATTTT.